Below are 22 T cell receptor beta chains sequenced from a single sample in a study of T cells in localized non-small cell lung cancer. TCRdb's table, derived via immunoSEQ multiplex PCR, lists solely in-frame clones and lacks some. The table records some 50,000 clones, approximately 88% of them present only once. The sequencing used peripheral blood mononuclear cells, collected before any cancer treatment. These receptor sequences come from a man aged 35 to 69 with stage III lung adenocarcinoma.

The chain carries TRBV7-2 and TRBJ1-6, with D maybe TRBD1 (6 bases). The CDR3 totals 13 residues. Germline CDR1 and CDR2: SGHTA and FQGNSA. Between the trimmed V and J ends, which lost 4 bases and 10 bases, there was a span of 11 bases. The CDR3: CASSSTGSSPLHF. Written as DNA, the CDR3 is TGTGCCAGCAGCTCAACAGGGTCCTCACCCCTCCACTTT.

The genes are TRBV7-2 and TRBJ2-3, with D uncertain. CDR1 is SGHTA and CDR2 is FQGNSA in the germline V gene. V was clipped by 4 bases and J by 2 bases, with 4 bases between them. This CDR3 comprises 12 residues. CDR3 residues: CASSSYTDTQYF. The CDR3 DNA reads as TGTGCCAGCAGCTCTTACACAGATACGCAGTATTTT.

The V and J genes are TRBV7-9 and TRBJ2-1; a weak D match, TRBD1 (5 bases). CDR3 size: 17 residues. Trimming removed 11 bases from V and 0 bases from J, with 23 bases in between. Germline-derived CDR1 and CDR2 are SEHNR and FQNEAQ (reference sequence). Here the CDR3 DNA reads TGTGCCGGTAGCACAGGCCTTCTCTCGAGCTCCTACAATGAGCAGTTCTTC. This encodes CAGSTGLLSSSYNEQFF.

The chain joins TRBV14 to TRBJ2-3, with unresolved D. CDR1 is SGHDN and CDR2 is FVKESK in the germline V gene. V lost 0 bases to trimming and J lost 2 bases, with 12 bases between them. The CDR3 extends over 16 amino acids. CDR3: CASSQDGQRSTDTQYF. The CDR3 region has the DNA TGTGCCAGCAGCCAAGATGGGCAGAGATCCACAGATACGCAGTATTTT.

This chain uses TRBV9 with TRBJ2-2; no definite D call. Germline V gene sequence: CDR1 SGDLS, CDR2 YYNGEE. V was pared by 0 bases and J by 6 bases, with 6 bases between. The CDR3 is made up of 13 amino acids. The CDR3: CASSVEASGELFF. For the CDR3, the DNA is TGTGCCAGCAGCGTAGAAGCATCCGGGGAGCTGTTTTTT.

This clone appeared a few times. The chain is built from TRBV15 and TRBJ2-7; no clear D. The ends were cut back, 0 bases at V and 0 bases at J, with 6 bases in the middle. From germline, CDR1 is LNHNV and CDR2 YYDKDF (reference sequence). There are 14 residues in the CDR3. The DNA of the CDR3 is TGTGCCACCAGCAGAGATACCAGCTCCTACGAGCAGTACTTC. It translates to CATSRDTSSYEQYF.

This clone was found once. This rearrangement joins TRBV15 to TRBJ1-1; possibly TRBD1 for D (5 bases). Per germline, CDR1 LNHNV and CDR2 YYDKDF (reference sequence). CDR3 length equals 16 residues. Trimming pared 1 base from V and 1 base from J, leaving 13 bases between. In DNA, the CDR3 is TGTGCCACCAGCAGAGCCAGGGCGGTGGGGAACACTGAAGCTTTCTTT. This sequence encodes CATSRARAVGNTEAFF.

The gene calls are TRBV4-1 and TRBJ1-6; D call uncertain. The germline gives CDR1 MGHRA, CDR2 YSYEKL. V was shortened by 0 bases and J by 3 bases, with 6 bases between the two germline ends. The CDR3 is 15 amino acids. Here the CDR3 reads CASSQEASYNSPLHF. The CDR3 nucleotides are TGCGCCAGCAGCCAAGAGGCCAGCTATAATTCACCCCTCCACTTT.

The chain employs TRBV6-1 and TRBJ2-2; possible D gene TRBD2, 6 bases. With 3 bases removed from V and 1 base from J, the gap between germline ends came to 9 bases. This CDR3 is built from 15 residues. CDR1 is MNHNS, CDR2 SASEGT, per germline. This chain's CDR3 is CASSELGGNTGELFF. CDR3 DNA: TGTGCCAGCAGTGAGTTGGGGGGGAACACCGGGGAGCTGTTTTTT.

The chain links TRBV6-5 to TRBJ2-2, with D possibly matching TRBD1 (5 bases). Germline CDR1 is MNHEY and CDR2 is SVGAGI. The V and J ends lost 0 bases and 5 bases respectively, with 10 bases between them. CDR3 length: 15 residues. The CDR3 is CASSYSPGQTGELFF. CDR3 nucleotides: TGTGCCAGCAGTTACTCGCCAGGGCAGACCGGGGAGCTGTTTTTT.

V is TRBV6-5 and J is TRBJ1-6, with D possibly matching TRBD1 (5 bases). Germline V gene lookup returns CDR1 MNHEY and CDR2 SVGAGI. Deletions cut 6 bases from V and 4 bases from J, with 13 bases between. The CDR3 is made up of 15 amino acids. CDR3 in DNA: TGTGCCAGCAGGCTACTGGACAATTATAATTCACCCCTCCACTTT. It is translated as CASRLLDNYNSPLHF.

CDR3 residues: CASSLGLGQFF. CDR3 nucleotides: TGTGCCAGCAGCTTAGGTTTAGGACAGTTCTTC. V gene TRBV11-2 combines with J gene TRBJ2-1; D unclear. V shed 1 base and J shed 13 bases, with 8 bases lying between them. The length of the CDR3 is 11 residues. Germline V lookup: CDR1 SGHAT, CDR2 FQNNGV.

This clone was counted only a few times. V is TRBV27 and J is TRBJ2-7; TRBD2 agrees at 14 bases. Germline CDR1 reads MNHEY; CDR2 reads SMNVEV (reference sequence). Germline trimming cut 5 bases from V and 6 bases from J; bases unmatched to any gene: 6. CDR3 length: 15 residues. The CDR3 DNA reads TGTGCCAGCAGTCCGGGGACTAGCGGGAGTATCGAGCAGTACTTC. It yields the protein CASSPGTSGSIEQYF.

The gene calls are TRBV5-1 and TRBJ2-3; a possible D gene is TRBD2 (6 bases). There are 16 residues in the CDR3. CDR1 and CDR2 from the germline V gene are SGHRS and YFSETQ. Trimming pared 3 bases from V and 1 base from J, leaving 15 bases between. CDR3 DNA sequence: TGCGCCAGCAGCTACACCTCGGAGCGGGGCACAGATACGCAGTATTTT. This encodes CASSYTSERGTDTQYF.

A word on this clone: Other DNA sequences from this sample encode an identical CDR3 as well. The chain is built from TRBV5-6 and TRBJ2-7, with D tentatively TRBD1 (6 bases). The germline gives CDR1 SGHDT, CDR2 YYEEEE. The CDR3 runs 13 residues. Between the trimmed V and J ends, which lost 6 bases and 0 bases, there was a span of 10 bases. The CDR3 reads CASTPGASYEQYF. The CDR3 nucleotides read TGTGCCAGCACCCCAGGGGCCTCCTACGAGCAGTACTTC.

The chain combines TRBV15 with TRBJ1-2; a possible D gene is TRBD1 (6 bases). Trimming removed 8 bases from V and 8 bases from J, with 18 bases in between. Germline V gives CDR1 LNHNV, CDR2 YYDKDF (reference sequence). The CDR3 runs 13 residues. CDR3 nucleotides: TGTGCCACCTCAACCTTACAGGGTCCCGGCTACACCTTC. As protein: CATSTLQGPGYTF.

A remark on this clone: The sample carries other DNA sequences with the same CDR3. The rearrangement uses TRBV7-3 and TRBJ2-6; D unresolved. V lost 5 bases and J 0 bases, leaving 8 bases between the germline ends. Germline loops: CDR1 SGHTA, CDR2 FQGTGA. The CDR3 extends over 15 amino acids. The CDR3 spells CASSPHSSGANVLTF. CDR3 in DNA: TGTGCCAGCAGCCCTCACAGCTCTGGGGCCAACGTCCTGACTTTC. Combining the CDR3 with reference TRBV7-3 and TRBJ2-6 gives the whole variable domain GAGVSQTPSNKVTEKGKYVELRCDPISGHTALYWYRQSLGQGPEFLIYFQGTGAADDSGLPNDRFFAVRPEGSVSTLKIQRTERGDSAVYLCASSPHSSGANVLTFGAGSRLTVL.

The V and J genes are TRBV7-2 and TRBJ1-1; D not resolved. From germline, CDR1 is SGHTA and CDR2 FQGNSA. The CDR3 length is 14 residues. Deletions cut 0 bases from V and 0 bases from J, with 5 bases between. Here the CDR3 reads CASSLALLNTEAFF. Written as DNA, the CDR3 is TGTGCCAGCAGCTTAGCGCTCTTGAACACTGAAGCTTTCTTT. Looking up the rest from reference TRBV7-2 and TRBJ1-1 gives the full variable domain: GAGVSQSPSNKVTEKGKDVELRCDPISGHTALYWYRQSLGQGLEFLIYFQGNSAPDKSGLPSDRFSAERTGGSVSTLTIQRTQQEDSAVYLCASSLALLNTEAFFGQGTRLTVV.

This clone has only one observation. J is TRBJ1-2 and V is TRBV2, with D tentatively TRBD1 (5 bases). CDR3 length: 13 amino acids. V dropped 5 bases and J dropped 6 bases, with 13 bases sitting between them. Per the germline V gene, CDR1 is SNHLY and CDR2 is FYNNEI. DNA for the CDR3: TGTGCCAGCAGTATCAGGGAAGCAAATGGCTACACCTTC. Its translation is CASSIREANGYTF.

The chain links TRBV2 to TRBJ1-1, with D maybe TRBD1 (6 bases). This CDR3 has 14 amino acids. The ends were cut back, 3 bases at V and 0 bases at J, with 8 bases in the middle. CDR1 and CDR2 from the germline V gene are SNHLY and FYNNEI. CDR3: CASSDRDMNTEAFF. The CDR3, as DNA: TGTGCCAGCAGTGATCGGGACATGAACACTGAAGCTTTCTTT.

The CDR3 nucleotides are TGCGCCAGCAGCTTAGGAGGGGTAAACATTCAGTACTTC. Protein product: CASSLGGVNIQYF. The chain uses TRBV5-1 and TRBJ2-4, with D perhaps matching TRBD2 (6 bases). Germline-derived CDR1 and CDR2 are SGHRS and YFSETQ. CDR3 length: 13 residues. The ends were cut back, 2 bases at V and 6 bases at J, with 9 bases in the middle.

In its sample, this clone was seen once. The chain has TRBV11-3 and TRBJ2-1; D is possibly TRBD1 (5 bases). In germline, CDR1 is SGHNT, CDR2 YENEEA. Trimming took 5 bases from V and 6 from J, leaving 14 bases between them. The CDR3 extends over 14 amino acids. CDR3 amino acids: CASSTGLGANEQFF. DNA of the CDR3: TGTGCCAGCAGCACCGGCCTTGGGGCCAATGAGCAGTTCTTC.